This TCR beta chain was documented in a study of CD8+ T cells in alopecia areata. RNA was isolated and reverse transcribed to cDNA, the sequencing template. Generated by immunoSEQ multiplex PCR, the TCRdb table keeps only in-frame clones and is missing some. The data hold about 100,000 clones, with roughly 84% observed a single time. The treatment was: oral pan-JAK inhibitor, 5-10 mg twice daily. Germline-derived CDR1 and CDR2 are SGHAT and FQNNGV. The CDR3 contains 13 residues. Trimming cost V 5 bases and J 5 bases; bases outside gene matches: 6. The sequences come from CD8+ T cells sorted from blood, collected at week 24, from a patient treated with tofacitinib. This TCR was sampled from a human donor with alopecia areata. The gene calls are TRBV11-2 and TRBJ2-7, with TRBD1 matching over 7 bases. The CDR3 nucleotides read TGTGCCAGCAGCCGACTGACAGGGAACGAGCAGTACTTC. Protein: CASSRLTGNEQYF.